Listed below are T cell receptor beta chains from one sample, sequenced in a study of cytomegalovirus exposure and HLA in healthy donors. TCRdb's copy holds only in-frame clones and misses some; the assay was immunoSEQ multiplex PCR. This repertoire shows fewer than 250,000 clones, 75% found once; its top ten account for under 2%. Sequencing used PBMCs. Source of these receptors: a woman under 40 in good health and CMV-seronegative. Both conserved end residues are part of each CDR3. The D gene is left open where the match is weak. Not all rows give a size; the values are once, few, many and, for expanded clones, a class.

D	size	V	J	CDR3	DNA
.	few	TRBV6-1	TRBJ1-1	CASSGDGGARLTEAFF	TGTGCCAGCAGTGGGGACGGGGGGGCTCGATTAACTGAAGCTTTCTTT
.	.	TRBV5-1	TRBJ1-3	CASSLAGIGTSSSGNTIYF	TGCGCCAGCAGCTTGGCCGGGATCGGAACATCTTCCTCTGGAAACACCATATATTTT
.	.	TRBV30	TRBJ2-1	CAWSVIARNEQFF	TGTGCCTGGAGTGTAATAGCTCGGAATGAGCAGTTCTTC
.	.	TRBV5-1	TRBJ2-1	CASSLMGDEQFF	TGCGCCAGCAGCTTGATGGGCGATGAGCAGTTCTTC
TRBD2	.	TRBV6-6	TRBJ2-3	CASSLLAGGLYTQYF	TGTGCCAGCAGTTTACTAGCGGGGGGGCTATATACGCAGTATTTT
.	.	TRBV4-1	TRBJ2-7	CASSQDRGPYEQYF	TGCGCCAGCAGCCAAGACAGGGGACCCTACGAGCAGTACTTC
TRBD1	.	TRBV5-1	TRBJ1-1	CASSSGGGGTEAFF	TGCGCCAGCAGCTCGGGAGGGGGCGGCACTGAAGCTTTCTTT
.	.	TRBV7-9	TRBJ2-6	CASSLRDTGANVLTF	TGTGCCAGCAGTCTCCGGGACACTGGGGCCAACGTCCTGACTTTC
.	.	TRBV6-6	TRBJ2-1	CASSNRELSYNEQFF	TGTGCCAGCAGTAACCGGGAACTCTCCTACAATGAGCAGTTCTTC
TRBD1	once	TRBV6-1	TRBJ1-1	CASRSDRGDTEAFF	TGTGCCAGCAGAAGCGACAGGGGGGACACTGAAGCTTTCTTT